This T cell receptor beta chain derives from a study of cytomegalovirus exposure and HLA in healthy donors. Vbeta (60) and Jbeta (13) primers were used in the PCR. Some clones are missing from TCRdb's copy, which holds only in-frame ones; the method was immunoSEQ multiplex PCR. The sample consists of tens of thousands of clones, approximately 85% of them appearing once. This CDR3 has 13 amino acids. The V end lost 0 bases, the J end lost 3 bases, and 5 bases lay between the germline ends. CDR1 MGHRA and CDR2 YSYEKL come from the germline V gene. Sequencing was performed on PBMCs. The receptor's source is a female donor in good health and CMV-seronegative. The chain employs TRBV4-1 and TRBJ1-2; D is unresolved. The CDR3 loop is CASSQDGDYGYTF. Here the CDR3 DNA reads TGCGCCAGCAGCCAAGACGGGGACTATGGCTACACCTTC.